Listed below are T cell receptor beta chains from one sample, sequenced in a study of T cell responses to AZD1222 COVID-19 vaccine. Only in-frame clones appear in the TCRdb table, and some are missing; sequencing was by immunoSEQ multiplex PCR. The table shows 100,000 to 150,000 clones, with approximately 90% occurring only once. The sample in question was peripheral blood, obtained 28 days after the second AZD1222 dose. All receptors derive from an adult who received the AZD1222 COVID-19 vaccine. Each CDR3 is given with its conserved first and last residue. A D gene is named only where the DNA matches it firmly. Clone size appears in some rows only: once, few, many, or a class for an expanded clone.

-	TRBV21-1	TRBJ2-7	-	CASSKEGASGGYEQYF	TGTGCCAGCAGCAAAGAGGGGGCTAGCGGTGGCTACGAGCAGTACTTC
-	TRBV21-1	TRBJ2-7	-	CASSKKPGLAVYEQYF	TGTGCCAGCAGCAAAAAACCGGGACTAGCGGTCTACGAGCAGTACTTC
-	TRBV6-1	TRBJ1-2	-	CASSETMDGYTF	TGTGCCAGCAGTGAAACTATGGATGGCTACACCTTC
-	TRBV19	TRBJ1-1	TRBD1	CASTKDRGLTEAFF	TGTGCCAGTACCAAGGACAGGGGGCTCACTGAAGCTTTCTTT
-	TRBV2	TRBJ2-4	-	CASSDQGIAKNIQYF	TGTGCCAGCAGTGATCAAGGGATAGCCAAAAACATTCAGTACTTC
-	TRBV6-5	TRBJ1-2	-	CASSPGSSNYGYTF	TGTGCCAGCAGCCCAGGATCATCTAACTATGGCTACACCTTC
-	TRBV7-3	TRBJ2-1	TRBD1	CASSPDGTANNEQFF	TGTGCCAGCAGCCCAGACGGGACAGCTAACAATGAGCAGTTCTTC
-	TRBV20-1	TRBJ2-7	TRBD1	CSASNRGRYEQYF	TGCAGTGCTAGTAACAGGGGGCGATACGAGCAGTACTTC
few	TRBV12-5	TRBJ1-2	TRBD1	CASGFDRGYRNGYTF	TGTGCTAGTGGTTTCGACAGGGGGTACCGAAATGGCTACACCTTC
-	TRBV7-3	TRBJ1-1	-	CASSQRPLGGNTEAFF	TGTGCCAGCAGCCAACGCCCTTTAGGGGGAAACACTGAAGCTTTCTTT
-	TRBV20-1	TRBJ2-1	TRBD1	CSARTGGVEFF	TGCAGTGCCCGAACAGGGGGCGTCGAGTTCTTC
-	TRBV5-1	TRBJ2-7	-	CASSPLAVAEQYF	TGCGCCAGCAGCCCCTTAGCGGTAGCGGAGCAGTACTTC
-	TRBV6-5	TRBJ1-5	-	CASSYSTPRGNQPQHF	TGTGCCAGCAGTTACTCGACCCCCAGAGGCAATCAGCCCCAGCATTTT
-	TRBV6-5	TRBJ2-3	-	CASSYRFAGTDTQYF	TGTGCCAGCAGTTACAGGTTTGCCGGCACAGATACGCAGTATTTT
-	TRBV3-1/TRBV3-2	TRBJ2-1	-	CASSQAGTEGEQFF	TGTGCCAGCAGCCAGGCCGGGACTGAGGGTGAGCAGTTCTTC
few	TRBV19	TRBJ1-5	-	CASSIERGNQPQHF	TGTGCCAGTAGTATCGAACGGGGGAATCAGCCCCAGCATTTT
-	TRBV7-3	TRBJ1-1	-	CASSLTGNTEAFF	TGTGCCAGCAGCCTTACAGGGAACACTGAAGCTTTCTTT
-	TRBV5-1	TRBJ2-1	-	CASTLTRGAEQFF	TGCGCCAGCACCCTTACTAGGGGAGCCGAGCAGTTCTTC
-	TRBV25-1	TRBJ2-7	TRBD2	CASSAGLAGVRREQYF	TGTGCCAGCAGTGCCGGACTAGCGGGAGTGCGTCGTGAGCAGTACTTC
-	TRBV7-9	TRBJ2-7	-	CASSFGGPYEQYF	TGTGCCAGCAGCTTCGGGGGGCCGTACGAGCAGTACTTC
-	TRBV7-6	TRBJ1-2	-	CASSPGAYDVAANYGYTF	TGTGCCAGCAGCCCTGGGGCCTATGATGTGGCAGCTAACTATGGCTACACCTTC
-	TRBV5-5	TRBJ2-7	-	CASSTAQGYEQYF	TGTGCCAGCAGCACCGCACAGGGTTACGAGCAGTACTTC
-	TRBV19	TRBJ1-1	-	CASIQRGSDTEAFF	TGTGCCAGTATACAAAGAGGGTCGGATACTGAAGCTTTCTTT
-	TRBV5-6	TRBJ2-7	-	CASSGRLDYEQYF	TGTGCCAGCAGCGGTCGGCTCGACTACGAGCAGTACTTC
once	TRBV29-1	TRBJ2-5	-	CSVQRDIQETQYF	TGCAGCGTCCAAAGGGACATCCAAGAGACCCAGTACTTC
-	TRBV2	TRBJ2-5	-	CASNLGRETQYF	TGTGCCAGCAACCTAGGGCGGGAGACCCAGTACTTC
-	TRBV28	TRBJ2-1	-	CASTIRPGRHEQFF	TGTGCCAGCACCATTAGGCCAGGGAGGCATGAGCAGTTCTTC
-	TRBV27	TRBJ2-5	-	CASAVDTGSAETQYF	TGTGCCAGCGCAGTTGATACAGGGAGTGCGGAGACCCAGTACTTC
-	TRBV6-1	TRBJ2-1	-	CASSEGPFNEQFF	TGTGCCAGCAGTGAAGGTCCATTCAATGAGCAGTTCTTC
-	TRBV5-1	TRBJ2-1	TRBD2	CASSEFSGRAWNEQFF	TGCGCCAGCAGCGAGTTTAGCGGGAGGGCCTGGAATGAGCAGTTCTTC
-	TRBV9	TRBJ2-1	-	CASSVDVEQFF	TGTGCCAGCAGCGTAGATGTTGAGCAGTTCTTC
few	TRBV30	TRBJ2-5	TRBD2	CASQAGGGPQETQYF	TGTGCCTCCCAAGCGGGGGGAGGGCCGCAAGAGACCCAGTACTTC
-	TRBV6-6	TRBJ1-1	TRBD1	CASSYSGTANTEAFF	TGTGCCAGCAGTTACTCTGGGACAGCGAACACTGAAGCTTTCTTT
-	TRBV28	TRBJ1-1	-	CASRFRGRENTEAFF	TGTGCCAGCAGGTTCCGGGGGCGGGAGAACACTGAAGCTTTCTTT
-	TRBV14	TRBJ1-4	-	CASSQRVLDEKLFF	TGTGCCAGCAGCCAAAGGGTCTTAGATGAAAAACTGTTTTTT
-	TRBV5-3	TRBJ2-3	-	CARSSTRAVYTDTQYF	TGTGCCAGAAGCTCGACCCGGGCCGTCTACACAGATACGCAGTATTTT
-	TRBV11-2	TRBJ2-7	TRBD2	CASSLEASGAYEQYF	TGTGCCAGCAGCTTAGAGGCTAGCGGAGCCTACGAGCAGTACTTC
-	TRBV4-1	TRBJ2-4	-	CASSQEGPGLAKNIQYF	TGCGCCAGCAGCCAAGAGGGCCCGGGGTTAGCCAAAAACATTCAGTACTTC
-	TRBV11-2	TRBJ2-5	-	CASCRGQETQYF	TGTGCCAGCTGCCGCGGGCAAGAGACCCAGTACTTC
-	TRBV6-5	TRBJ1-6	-	CASSYSPAPGGSPLHF	TGTGCCAGCAGTTACTCTCCGGCTCCCGGAGGGTCACCCCTCCACTTT
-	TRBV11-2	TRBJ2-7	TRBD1	CASSSSDRGFSSEQYF	TGTGCCAGCAGCTCCTCCGACAGGGGGTTTTCGTCGGAGCAGTACTTC
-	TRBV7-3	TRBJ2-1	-	CASSSGAEQFF	TGTGCCAGCAGCTCGGGAGCCGAGCAGTTCTTC
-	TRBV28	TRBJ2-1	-	CASSPAWSEQFF	TGTGCCAGCAGCCCAGCATGGTCTGAGCAGTTCTTC
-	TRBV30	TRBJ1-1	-	CAWTMDSQELSF	TGTGCCTGGACAATGGACAGCCAGGAACTAAGCTTT
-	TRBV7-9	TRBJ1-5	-	CASSLAWGPQSNQPQHF	TGTGCCAGCAGCTTAGCGTGGGGGCCTCAGAGCAATCAGCCCCAGCATTTT